Following are 21 T cell receptor beta chains from one sample sequenced in a study of OX40 agonist ivuxolimab in advanced cancers. The method was immunoSEQ multiplex PCR; TCRdb's version includes in-frame clones alone and lacks a portion of them. The data hold about 24,000 clones, with 84% observed a single time. Sequenced material: CD4+ or CD8+ T cells sorted from blood, taken in a trial of the OX40 agonist ivuxolimab. The receptors here all came from an adult with an advanced solid tumor such as melanoma, head and neck, liver or kidney cancer.

The chain joins TRBV6-1 to TRBJ1-2; D is undetermined. The CDR3 has 15 amino acids. CDR1 is MNHNS and CDR2 is SASEGT in the germline V gene. The ends were cut back, 4 bases at V and 0 bases at J, with 12 bases in the middle. CDR3 in DNA: TGTGCCAGCAGTGGGAGACGGAGAGCTAACTATGGCTACACCTTC. It encodes CASSGRRRANYGYTF.

The rearrangement links TRBV11-3 to TRBJ1-1; no reliable D call. The germline gives CDR1 SGHNT, CDR2 YENEEA. V lost 3 bases to trimming and J lost 2 bases, with 7 bases between them. There are 13 residues in the CDR3. The CDR3 loop reads CASSFSRNTEAFF. The CDR3 DNA is TGTGCCAGCAGCTTCTCAAGAAACACTGAAGCTTTCTTT.

The V call is TRBV6-5, the J call TRBJ1-1, with TRBD1 matching over 7 bases. With V trimmed by 7 bases and J by 5 bases, 7 bases remained unmatched. Germline-derived CDR1 and CDR2 are MNHEY and SVGAGI. CDR3 length: 13 amino acids. For the CDR3, the DNA is TGTGCCAGCACATCAGGGGGAAAAACTGAAGCTTTCTTT. Translated: CASTSGGKTEAFF.

The rearrangement joins TRBV29-1 to TRBJ1-1; weak D call: TRBD1 (5 bases). Deletions cut 6 bases from V and 6 bases from J, with 20 bases between. The CDR3 covers 14 residues. Germline V CDR1 and CDR2: SQVTM, ANQGSEA. DNA of the CDR3: TGCAGCGTCTCTACAGGAAACCCACTCGCTGAAGCTTTCTTT. Amino acids: CSVSTGNPLAEAFF.

This clone was observed a handful of times. The gene calls are TRBV7-2 and TRBJ1-6; D unclear. This CDR3 comprises 16 residues. Germline V gene sequence: CDR1 SGHTA, CDR2 FQGNSA. V was cut by 1 base and J by 0 bases, with 7 bases left in between. DNA for the CDR3: TGTGCCAGCAGCTTAGACGGGAGCTCCTATAATTCACCCCTCCACTTT. As protein: CASSLDGSSYNSPLHF.

This chain links TRBV5-6 with TRBJ2-2, with 8 bases identical to TRBD2. The CDR3 is 14 residues long. Per the germline V gene, CDR1 is SGHDT and CDR2 is YYEEEE. Trimming at V came to 2 bases and at J to 6 bases, leaving 3 bases not matched to a gene. The CDR3 DNA reads as TGTGCCAGCAGCTTCGGACTAGCTCCCGGGGAGCTGTTTTTT. Its translation: CASSFGLAPGELFF.

J is TRBJ2-2 and V is TRBV13; D unclear. The germline V gene encodes CDR1 PRHDT and CDR2 FYEKMQ (reference sequence). V was pared by 5 bases and J by 6 bases, with 7 bases between. The CDR3 consists of 12 residues. The CDR3 is CASSLQSGELFF. The DNA for the CDR3 is TGTGCCAGCAGCCTCCAATCCGGGGAGCTGTTTTTT.

The chain combines TRBV10-3 with TRBJ2-4, with D possibly TRBD2 on 6 matching bases. The germline gives CDR1 ENHRY, CDR2 SYGVKD. The V end was cut by 0 bases, the J end by 2 bases, with 11 bases between. The CDR3 spans 16 residues. CDR3 bases: TGTGCCATCAGTGAGTCTCAGGAGGGGCCCAAAAACATTCAGTACTTC. Its translation is CAISESQEGPKNIQYF.

V usage is TRBV19 and J usage is TRBJ2-7; no definite D call. CDR1 and CDR2 (germline): LNHDA, SQIVND (reference sequence). The length of the CDR3 is 15 residues. V was clipped by 2 bases and J by 1 base, with 12 bases between them. The CDR3 sequence is CASSIYPNPSYEQYF. CDR3 DNA: TGTGCCAGTAGTATATATCCCAACCCTTCCTACGAGCAGTACTTC.

The J gene is TRBJ2-1, the V gene TRBV7-6; no firm D call. The germline V gene has CDR1 SGHVS and CDR2 FNYEAQ. Trimming left V 1 base short and J 4 bases short, with 5 bases between. There are 13 residues in the CDR3. The CDR3 sequence is CASSLGDYNEQFF. The CDR3 DNA sequence: TGTGCCAGCAGCTTAGGAGATTACAATGAGCAGTTCTTC. Combining the CDR3 with reference TRBV7-6 and TRBJ2-1 gives the whole variable domain GAGVSQSPRYKVTKRGQDVALRCDPISGHVSLYWYRQALGQGPEFLTYFNYEAQQDKSGLPNDRFSAERPEGSISTLTIQRTEQRDSAMYRCASSLGDYNEQFFGPGTRLTVL.

The chain links TRBV7-9 to TRBJ2-1, with D perhaps TRBD1 or TRBD2 (5 bases each). The germline CDR1 and CDR2 sequences are SEHNR and FQNEAQ (reference sequence). The CDR3 length is 14 residues. Between the trimmed V and J ends, which lost 5 bases and 4 bases, there was a span of 12 bases. The CDR3 reads CASSRSDSYNEQFF. DNA for the CDR3: TGTGCCAGCAGCCGTAGCGACAGTTACAATGAGCAGTTCTTC.

V usage is TRBV11-1 and J usage is TRBJ1-2; TRBD1 might be the D (6 bases). This CDR3 has 15 residues. V lost 5 bases, J lost 6 bases, and 19 bases lay in between. Germline V lookup: CDR1 SGHAT, CDR2 FQDESV (reference sequence). CDR3 in amino acids: CASSHGAWGGDGYTF. CDR3 nucleotide sequence: TGTGCCAGCAGCCACGGCGCCTGGGGGGGCGATGGCTACACCTTC. The full variable domain, with the rest looked up from reference TRBV11-1 and TRBJ1-2, is EAEVAQSPRYKITEKSQAVAFWCDPISGHATLYWYRQILGQGPELLVQFQDESVVDDSQLPKDRFSAERLKGVDSTLKIQPAELGDSAMYLCASSHGAWGGDGYTFGSGTRLTVV.

This chain links TRBV9 with TRBJ2-6; a possible D gene is TRBD1 (6 bases). From germline, CDR1 is SGDLS and CDR2 YYNGEE. The V gene lost 0 bases and the J gene lost 1 base, with 11 bases spanning the gap. The CDR3 is made up of 17 amino acids. The CDR3, as DNA: TGTGCCAGCAGCGTAGGGGCAGGGGCGTCTGGGGCCAACGTCCTGACTTTC. Translated, it gives CASSVGAGASGANVLTF.

This chain links TRBV2 with TRBJ1-4; D uncertain. Germline V gives CDR1 SNHLY, CDR2 FYNNEI. CDR3 length: 19 amino acids. V was trimmed by 5 bases and J by 3 bases, leaving 25 bases between them. The CDR3 DNA is TGTGCCAGCAGTAGAAGGGTCTGGGGTTCTGCGACTTCTAATGAAAAACTGTTTTTT. It translates to CASSRRVWGSATSNEKLFF.

This clone appeared a single time. V usage is TRBV5-5 and J usage is TRBJ1-6; TRBD1 matches at 7 bases. This CDR3 has 14 residues. J was trimmed by 8 bases and V by 1 base; bases with no gene match: 3. Germline CDR1 SGHKS, CDR2 YYEKEE (reference sequence). CDR3 region: CASSLRQGDSPLHF. For the CDR3, the DNA is TGTGCCAGCAGCTTGAGACAGGGAGATTCACCCCTCCACTTT.

The CDR3 is CATSSTTRPGASAAYNEQFF. The CDR3 nucleotides are TGTGCCACCAGCAGCACCACCCGCCCTGGGGCTAGCGCCGCCTACAATGAGCAGTTCTTC. The rearrangement uses TRBV15 and TRBJ2-1; D may be TRBD2 (6 bases). Germline V gene data show CDR1 as LNHNV and CDR2 as YYDKDF (reference sequence). V dropped 3 bases and J dropped 2 bases, with 26 bases sitting between them. CDR3 size: 20 residues.

The chain is built from TRBV6-4 and TRBJ1-1; the D gene is possibly TRBD1 (5 bases). V was clipped by 5 bases and J by 1 base, with 11 bases between them. CDR1 is MRHNA and CDR2 is SNTAGT in the germline V gene. This CDR3 has 14 residues. As DNA, the CDR3 is TGTGCCAGCAGTAGGGACGGGCCGAACACTGAAGCTTTCTTT. This sequence encodes CASSRDGPNTEAFF.

The chain uses TRBV2 and TRBJ1-4; D is unresolved. The CDR3 extends over 14 amino acids. The V gene lost 4 bases and the J gene lost 8 bases, with 14 bases spanning the gap. From germline, CDR1 is SNHLY and CDR2 FYNNEI. The CDR3 here is CASSGASIGEKLFF. Written as DNA, the CDR3 is TGTGCCAGCAGTGGGGCCTCTATCGGGGAAAAACTGTTTTTT.

The rearrangement joins TRBV18 to TRBJ2-7; 10 bases map to TRBD2. The CDR3 has 15 residues. CDR1 is KGHSH, CDR2 LQKENI, per germline. V lost 3 bases to trimming and J lost 4 bases; unmatched junction nucleotides: 6. The CDR3 bases are TGTGCCAGCTCACCGCTAGCGGGAGTAAGTTACGAGCAGTACTTC. It is translated as CASSPLAGVSYEQYF.

The V and J genes are TRBV18 and TRBJ2-1; 8 positions agree with TRBD2. V gave up 3 bases and J gave up 7 bases; unmatched junction bases: 8. CDR3 length: 15 amino acids. CDR1 and CDR2 (germline): KGHSH, LQKENI. In DNA, the CDR3 is TGTGCCAGCTCACCTTTTAGCGGGAACCTGAATGAGCAGTTCTTC. Translation gives CASSPFSGNLNEQFF.

The chain couples TRBV9 to TRBJ2-2; 8 bases align to TRBD2. The CDR3 has 15 amino acids. V was clipped by 0 bases and J by 6 bases; unmatched bases: 4. Germline V lookup: CDR1 SGDLS, CDR2 YYNGEE. DNA for the CDR3: TGTGCCAGCAGCGTAGCGGGAGGGCCTTCCGGGGAGCTGTTTTTT. This translates into CASSVAGGPSGELFF.